Presented here are 9 T cell receptor beta chains from one specimen sequenced in a study of T cell responses to AZD1222 COVID-19 vaccine. TCRdb's copy holds only in-frame clones and misses some; the assay was immunoSEQ multiplex PCR. The profile shows over 110,000 clones, about nine tenths of them singletons. Sequenced here: peripheral blood, sampled 28 days after the second AZD1222 dose. The receptors derive from an adult who received the AZD1222 COVID-19 vaccine.

This rearrangement joins TRBV6-5 to TRBJ2-2; D possibly corresponds to TRBD1 (6 bases). Trimming left V 6 bases short and J 2 bases short, with 13 bases between. Germline V lookup: CDR1 MNHEY, CDR2 SVGAGI. The CDR3 has 15 residues. DNA for the CDR3: TGTGCCAGCAGCCCCGGACAGACTAACACCGGGGAGCTGTTTTTT. This gives the protein CASSPGQTNTGELFF.

The CDR3 region is CASSEWTGGGETQYF. DNA of the CDR3: TGTGCCAGCAGTGAATGGACAGGGGGCGGAGAGACCCAGTACTTC. This chain uses TRBV6-1 with TRBJ2-5, with TRBD1 matching 11 bases. Germline V gene sequence: CDR1 MNHNS, CDR2 SASEGT. CDR3 length: 15 residues. Unmatched junction bases numbered 3, after V lost 2 bases and J lost 4 bases.

The V gene is TRBV12-3 or TRBV12-4, the J gene TRBJ1-1; 7 nucleotides match TRBD1. This CDR3 has 13 residues. The J segment lost 1 base and the V segment lost 8 bases, leaving 4 bases of the junction unmatched. The CDR3 loop reads CASLTGANTEAFF. The CDR3, as DNA: TGTGCCAGCCTCACAGGGGCGAACACTGAAGCTTTCTTT.

The chain uses TRBV5-1 and TRBJ2-7, with TRBD1 as a possible D gene (5 bases). Trimming cost V 2 bases and J 0 bases, with 18 bases left between them. CDR1 is SGHRS, CDR2 YFSETQ, per germline. The CDR3 covers 17 residues. As DNA, the CDR3 is TGCGCCAGCAGCTTAATGATAACAGGCCCCAGCTCCTACGAGCAGTACGTC. It yields the protein CASSLMITGPSSYEQYV.

V gene TRBV7-9 combines with J gene TRBJ2-4; 7 bases are shared with TRBD1. The CDR3 sequence is 13 residues long. V lost 5 bases to trimming and J lost 9 bases; unmatched junction nucleotides: 7. CDR1 SEHNR and CDR2 FQNEAQ come from the germline V gene (reference sequence). The CDR3 DNA sequence: TGTGCCAGCAGCACGGGACAGTTTAGCATTCAGTACTTC. Protein sequence: CASSTGQFSIQYF.

Only one count was recorded for this clone. The CDR3 region has the DNA TGTGCCAGCAGCCGAGACATAGGCTACAACACCATATATTTT. Its translation is CASSRDIGYNTIYF. The V call is TRBV28, the J call TRBJ1-3; D unresolved. CDR1 is MDHEN, CDR2 SYDVKM, per germline. There are 14 residues in the CDR3. Deletions cut 6 bases from V and 7 bases from J, with 16 bases between.

The CDR3 here is CSASTPGGRREAFF. CDR3 sequence (DNA): TGCAGTGCTAGTACGCCCGGGGGCAGGCGTGAAGCTTTCTTT. The rearrangement links TRBV20-1 to TRBJ1-1; TRBD1 might be the D (6 bases). The germline CDR1 and CDR2 sequences are DFQATT and SNEGSKA (reference sequence). CDR3 size: 14 residues. The V gene lost 3 bases and the J gene lost 7 bases, with 18 bases spanning the gap.

This chain uses TRBV28 with TRBJ2-7, with unresolved D. The CDR3 length is 12 residues. Per the germline V gene, CDR1 is MDHEN and CDR2 is SYDVKM. V was cut by 3 bases and J by 7 bases, with 10 bases left in between. The CDR3 sequence: CASSFSDREQYV. The CDR3 region has the DNA TGTGCCAGCAGTTTCTCCGACCGAGAGCAGTACGTC.

This clone came up a few times. The gene calls are TRBV29-1 and TRBJ2-1; 8 nucleotides match TRBD2. The CDR3 runs to 14 residues. Trimming took 6 bases from V and 0 from J; bases not matched to a gene: 4. Germline CDR1 is SQVTM and CDR2 is ANQGSEA. The chain's CDR3 is CSVTGTSSYNEQFF. The CDR3 DNA follows: TGCAGCGTGACCGGGACTAGCTCCTACAATGAGCAGTTCTTC.